This TCR beta chain was recovered during a study of technical replicates of blood from a few donors. CDR1 SGHRS and CDR2 YFSETQ come from the germline V gene. The length of the CDR3 is 17 residues. The V gene end was trimmed by 3 bases and the J gene end by 6 bases; junction bases not matched to a gene: 16. Here immunoSEQ multiplex PCR was the method, and the copy in TCRdb shows in-frame clones only, minus some. Among more than 70,000 clones listed, roughly 96% were seen once. In its sample, this clone was seen once. The sequence derives from a human donor in good health. Sequencing was carried out using T cells isolated from PBMCs. This chain connects TRBV5-1 to TRBJ2-3; 7 nucleotides line up with TRBD1. The CDR3 DNA reads TGCGCCAGCAGCTCCCTTGTTAACAGGGGTCCGCTTGATACGCAGTATTTT. Protein sequence: CASSSLVNRGPLDTQYF.